Each of the 16 T cell receptor beta chains below was sequenced from the same sample in a study of blood T cells in healthy people across ages (dated by TCRdb to about 2015). Preparation of the library involved 5' RACE. Reads for this sample came from an Illumina HiSeq 2500. The second PCR ran for about 6 to 11 cycles and used a J-beta primer mix along with a sample-barcoded 5' primer. TCRdb trimmed the raw reads at Q25, called clones with MiXCR and kept productive beta chains. CDR3 protein sequences are deduplicated, and each keeps its most common genes and DNA. This sample is represented by just under 550,000 distinct CDR3 sequences; 24% of them were singletons. Roughly 10% of the sample rests with the top ten. This same sample was also part of a study on T cells of mothers and their children.

The specimen was blood. The receptors stem from a boy younger than 18 in good health.

This clonotype was picked up many times. This chain uses TRBV2 with TRBJ2-5; no firm D call. The end of the DNA is better explained by TRBJ2-7, so the J call may be wrong. The V gene's germline CDR1 is SNHLY and CDR2 FYNNEI. CDR3 size: 11 residues. Here the CDR3 DNA reads TGTGCCAGCAGTGTAAATTACGAGCAGTACTTC. Its translation is CASSVNYEQYF.

This clonotype has just a few counts. The chain combines TRBV4-1 with TRBJ2-7, with 7 bases fitting TRBD2. CDR3 length: 14 residues. V lost 3 bases and J lost 3; bases outside the gene matches: 5. Germline V lookup: CDR1 MGHRA, CDR2 YSYEKL. This chain's CDR3 is CASSHRASGYEQYF. The DNA for the CDR3 is TGCGCCAGCAGCCACAGGGCTAGCGGCTACGAGCAGTACTTC.

For this clonotype: The junction departs from the called germline gene at one end, perhaps through a read error. The V and J genes are TRBV7-7 and TRBJ2-1, with 12 bases identical to TRBD2. The CDR3 has 15 amino acids. Germline assignment: CDR1 SSHAT and CDR2 FNYEAQ (reference sequence). The CDR3 is CASSARTSGNNEQFF. Here the CDR3 DNA reads TGTGCTAGCAGCGCGAGGACTAGCGGGAACAATGAGCAGTTCTTC. Together with reference TRBV7-7 and TRBJ2-1, the CDR3 gives the full variable domain: GAGVSQSPRYKVTKRGQDVTLRCDPISSHATLYWYQQALGQGPEFLTYFNYEAQPDKSGLPSDRFSAERPEGSISTLTIQRTEQRDSAMYRCASSARTSGNNEQFFGPGTRLTVL.

The chain has TRBV6-2 or TRBV6-3 and TRBJ2-1; D gene unclear. V lost 6 bases and J 9 bases, leaving 12 bases between the germline ends. CDR1 is MNHEY, CDR2 SVGEGT, per germline. This CDR3 comprises 12 residues. Here the CDR3 DNA reads TGTGCCAGCAGCACTTCCGGGTTTGAGCAGTTCTTC. Its translation: CASSTSGFEQFF.

The V and J genes are TRBV20-1 and TRBJ2-7, with TRBD2 as a possible D gene (6 bases). The V gene lost 7 bases and the J gene lost 5 bases, with 12 bases spanning the gap. The CDR3 contains 11 residues. Per the germline V gene, CDR1 is DFQATT and CDR2 is SNEGSKA (reference sequence). Here the CDR3 reads CSGGDVNEQYF. The CDR3 region has the DNA TGCAGTGGGGGGGACGTTAACGAGCAGTACTTC.

About this clonotype: The junction departs from germline at one end; a sequencing error may be responsible. The V gene is TRBV7-7, the J gene TRBJ2-1; D is undetermined. The J call may be mistaken, given a closer DNA end match to TRBJ2-5. The germline V gene has CDR1 SSHAT and CDR2 FNYEAQ (reference sequence). This CDR3 comprises 14 residues. The CDR3 reads CASSPLMGVETQYF. The DNA of the CDR3 is TGTGCTAGCAGCCCCCTCATGGGTGTGGAGACCCAGTACTTC.

V gene TRBV4-3 combines with J gene TRBJ1-1; 7 positions match TRBD1. This CDR3 has 15 amino acids. Trimming cost V 1 base and J 2 bases; bases outside gene matches: 4. Germline assignment: CDR1 LGHNA and CDR2 YSLEER. CDR3 residues: CASSQGHRGNTEAFF. The CDR3 DNA is TGCGCCAGCAGCCAAGGTCACAGGGGAAACACTGAAGCTTTCTTT.

As to this clonotype: One junction end does not reproduce the germline sequence, and a read error may be involved. J is TRBJ2-2 and V is TRBV6-1, with a weak D call TRBD2 (5 bases). Germline CDR1 and CDR2: MNHNS and SASEGT. The CDR3 runs to 18 residues. CDR3 DNA: TGTGCCACCAGTGATATTCGATTGGGAGCCCCAATCTCCGGGGAGCTGTTTTTT. It specifies CATSDIRLGAPISGELFF.

The chain is built from TRBV7-3 and TRBJ2-2; D is tentatively TRBD1 or TRBD2 (6 bases each). The germline V and J ends were trimmed by 5 bases and 6 bases, with 10 bases remaining between them. The CDR3 runs to 13 residues. Germline V gene sequence: CDR1 SGHTA, CDR2 FQGTGA. For the CDR3, the DNA is TGTGCCAGCAGCACGGAGGGGGCCGGGGAGCTGTTTTTT. Its translation: CASSTEGAGELFF.

The chain uses TRBV7-9 and TRBJ2-7; D remains ambiguous. CDR3 length: 12 amino acids. Trimming took 4 bases from V and 7 from J, leaving 11 bases between them. Germline CDR1 and CDR2: SEHNR and FQNEAQ (reference sequence). The CDR3 region has the DNA TGTGCCAGCAGCTATTCCCAGAATGAGCAGTACTTC. Translating gives CASSYSQNEQYF.

This clonotype was counted ten times or more. This chain links TRBV20-1 with TRBJ2-2; D is unresolved. Trimming pared 0 bases from V and 3 bases from J, leaving 11 bases between. The CDR3 is 15 amino acids. Germline lookup yields CDR1 DFQATT and CDR2 SNEGSKA (reference sequence). CDR3 residues: CSARDIRTDTGELFF. The CDR3 DNA is TGCAGTGCTAGAGACATCAGGACCGACACCGGGGAGCTGTTTTTT.

The rearrangement uses TRBV19 and TRBJ2-6; 8 nucleotides match TRBD1. V was clipped by 3 bases and J by 0 bases; unmatched bases: 1. The CDR3 totals 16 residues. Germline CDR1 is LNHDA and CDR2 is SQIVND (reference sequence). The chain's CDR3 is CASSITGGSGANVLTF. The CDR3 nucleotides are TGTGCCAGTAGTATTACAGGGGGCTCTGGGGCCAACGTCCTGACTTTC. Combining the CDR3 with reference TRBV19 and TRBJ2-6 gives the whole variable domain DGGITQSPKYLFRKEGQNVTLSCEQNLNHDAMYWYRQDPGQGLRLIYYSQIVNDFQKGDIAEGYSVSREKKESFPLTVTSAQKNPTAFYLCASSITGGSGANVLTFGAGSRLTVL.

This clonotype was observed a few times. The chain combines TRBV7-3 with TRBJ2-3, with D unclear. CDR3 length: 14 residues. CDR1 is SGHTA and CDR2 is FQGTGA in the germline V gene. Trimming took 2 bases from V and 5 from J, leaving 11 bases between them. The CDR3 region has the DNA TGTGCCAGCAGCTTAGGGTTCTCCCAAGATACGCAGTATTTT. This encodes CASSLGFSQDTQYF. The full variable domain, with the rest looked up from reference TRBV7-3 and TRBJ2-3, is GAGVSQTPSNKVTEKGKYVELRCDPISGHTALYWYRQSLGQGPEFLIYFQGTGAADDSGLPNDRFFAVRPEGSVSTLKIQRTERGDSAVYLCASSLGFSQDTQYFGPGTRLTVL.

The gene calls are TRBV20-1 and TRBJ2-2; D gene ambiguous. Germline V gene sequence: CDR1 DFQATT, CDR2 SNEGSKA (reference sequence). The CDR3 covers 12 residues. Between the trimmed V and J ends, which lost 3 bases and 5 bases, there was a span of 7 bases. CDR3 in amino acids: CSARTFTGELFF. Written as DNA, the CDR3 is TGCAGTGCTAGGACTTTTACCGGGGAGCTGTTTTTT.

The chain recombines TRBV20-1 with TRBJ2-7, with a tentative D call TRBD1 (5 bases). Trimming took off 0 bases at V and 3 bases at J, with 18 bases between the two ends. Germline loops: CDR1 DFQATT, CDR2 SNEGSKA (reference sequence). The CDR3 length is 16 residues. The CDR3 loop is CSARDPVTGLGYEQYF. The CDR3 DNA is TGCAGTGCTAGAGATCCCGTTACAGGTTTAGGCTACGAGCAGTACTTC.

This clonotype occurred a few times. The chain joins TRBV28 to TRBJ1-4, with 12 bases lining up with TRBD1. The CDR3 runs to 18 residues. The V gene's germline CDR1 is MDHEN and CDR2 SYDVKM. V lost 4 bases to trimming and J lost 4 bases; unmatched junction nucleotides: 10. Written as DNA, the CDR3 is TGTGCCAGCAGTTCCCCCGGGGACAGGGGGCGTATTAATGAAAAACTGTTTTTT. Amino acids: CASSSPGDRGRINEKLFF.